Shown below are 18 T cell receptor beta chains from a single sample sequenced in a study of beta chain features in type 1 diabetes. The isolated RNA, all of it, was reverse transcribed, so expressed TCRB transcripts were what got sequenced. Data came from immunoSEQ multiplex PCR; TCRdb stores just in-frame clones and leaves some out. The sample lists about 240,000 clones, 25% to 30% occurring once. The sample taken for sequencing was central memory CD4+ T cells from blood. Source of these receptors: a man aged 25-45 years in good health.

CDR3 sequence (DNA): TGCGCCAGCAGCCAAGATTTCGCAGGGAATAGGGGCTACACCTTC. Amino acid sequence: CASSQDFAGNRGYTF. The chain joins TRBV4-1 to TRBJ1-2; tentative D call: TRBD1 (5 bases). V was cut by 0 bases and J by 8 bases, with 16 bases left in between. There are 15 residues in the CDR3. Germline V lookup: CDR1 MGHRA, CDR2 YSYEKL.

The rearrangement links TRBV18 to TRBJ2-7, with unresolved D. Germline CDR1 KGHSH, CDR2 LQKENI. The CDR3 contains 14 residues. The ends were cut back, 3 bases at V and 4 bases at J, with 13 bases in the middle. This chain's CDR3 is CASSPTGASYEQYF. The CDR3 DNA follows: TGTGCCAGCTCACCGACCGGAGCTTCGTACGAGCAGTACTTC.

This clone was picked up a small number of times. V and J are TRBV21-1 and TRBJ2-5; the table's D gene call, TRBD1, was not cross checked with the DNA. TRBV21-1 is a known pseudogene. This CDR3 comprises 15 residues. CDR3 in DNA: TGTGCCAGCAGTCACACAGGGCCCCCCGGGGAGACCCAGTACTTC. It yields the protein CASSHTGPPGETQYF.

In DNA, the CDR3 is TGTGCCAGCAGCCTCCGAGTGGGGGCTGGCCGAGGATTGTACTTC. Protein: CASSLRVGAGRGLYF. V gene TRBV6-5 combines with J gene TRBJ2-7; possible D gene TRBD1, 6 bases. The CDR3 sequence is 15 residues long. Deletions cut 6 bases from V and 12 bases from J, with 27 bases between. In germline, CDR1 is MNHEY, CDR2 SVGAGI.

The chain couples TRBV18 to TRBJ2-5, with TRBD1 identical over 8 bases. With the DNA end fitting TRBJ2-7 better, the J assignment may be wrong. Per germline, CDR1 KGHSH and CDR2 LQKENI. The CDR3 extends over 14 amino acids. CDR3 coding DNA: TGTGCCAGCTCACCTTCAGGGGGCGCGTACGAGCAGTACTTC. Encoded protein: CASSPSGGAYEQYF.

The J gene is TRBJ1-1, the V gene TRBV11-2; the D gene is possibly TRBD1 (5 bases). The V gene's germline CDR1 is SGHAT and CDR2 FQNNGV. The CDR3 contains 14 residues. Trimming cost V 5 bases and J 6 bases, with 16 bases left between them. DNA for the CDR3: TGTGCCAGCAGCCCTAGCGGGGGTAGCGCTGAAGCTTTCTTT. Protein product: CASSPSGGSAEAFF.

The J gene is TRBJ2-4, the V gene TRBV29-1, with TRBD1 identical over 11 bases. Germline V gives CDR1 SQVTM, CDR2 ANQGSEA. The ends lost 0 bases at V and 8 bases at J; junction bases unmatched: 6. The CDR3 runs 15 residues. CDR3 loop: CSVEDSGTGGDIQYF. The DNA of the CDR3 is TGCAGCGTTGAAGATAGCGGGACAGGGGGTGACATTCAGTACTTC.

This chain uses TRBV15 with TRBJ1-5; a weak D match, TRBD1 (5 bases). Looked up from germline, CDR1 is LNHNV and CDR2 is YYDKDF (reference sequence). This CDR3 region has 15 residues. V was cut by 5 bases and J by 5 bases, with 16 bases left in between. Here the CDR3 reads CATSPRSGGDQPQHF. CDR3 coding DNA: TGTGCCACCAGCCCTCGCTCCGGGGGAGATCAGCCCCAGCATTTT.

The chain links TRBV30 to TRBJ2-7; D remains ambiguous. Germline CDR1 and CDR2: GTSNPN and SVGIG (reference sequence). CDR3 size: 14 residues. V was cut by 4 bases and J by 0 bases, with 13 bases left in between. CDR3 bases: TGTGCCTGGAACCGACCTGACGGCTCCTACGAGCAGTACTTC. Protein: CAWNRPDGSYEQYF.

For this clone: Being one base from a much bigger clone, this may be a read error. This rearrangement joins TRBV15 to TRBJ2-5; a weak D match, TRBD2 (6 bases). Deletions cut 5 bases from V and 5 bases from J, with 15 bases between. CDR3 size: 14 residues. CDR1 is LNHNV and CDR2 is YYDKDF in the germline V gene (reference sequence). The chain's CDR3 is CATSGRLEGETQYF. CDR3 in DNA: TGTGCCACCAGCGGCCGACTAGAGGGCGAGACCCAGTACTTC. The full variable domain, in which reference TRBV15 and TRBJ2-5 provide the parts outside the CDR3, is DAMVIQNPRYQVTQFGKPVTLSCSQTLNHNVMYWYQQKSSQAPKLLFHYYDKDFNNEADTPDNFQSRRPNTSFCFLDIRSPGLGDTAMYLCATSGRLEGETQYFGPGTRLLVL.

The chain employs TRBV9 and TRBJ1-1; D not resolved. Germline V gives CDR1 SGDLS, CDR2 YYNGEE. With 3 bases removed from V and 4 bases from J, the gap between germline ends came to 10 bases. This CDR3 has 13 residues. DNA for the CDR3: TGTGCCAGCAGCGGAACATTTAGCACTGAAGCTTTCTTT. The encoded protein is CASSGTFSTEAFF.

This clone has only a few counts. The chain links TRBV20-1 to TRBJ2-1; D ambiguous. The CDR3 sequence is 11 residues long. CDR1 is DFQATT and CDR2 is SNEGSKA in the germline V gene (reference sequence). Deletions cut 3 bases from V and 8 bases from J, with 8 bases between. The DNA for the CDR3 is TGCAGTGCTAGTATAGAGTATGAGCAGTTCTTC. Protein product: CSASIEYEQFF.

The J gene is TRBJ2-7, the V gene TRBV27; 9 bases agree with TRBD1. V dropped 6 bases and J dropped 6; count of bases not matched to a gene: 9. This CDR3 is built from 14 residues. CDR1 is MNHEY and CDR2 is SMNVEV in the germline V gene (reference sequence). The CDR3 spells CASRRDRGVSEQYF. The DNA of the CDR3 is TGTGCCAGCAGACGAGACAGGGGGGTAAGCGAGCAGTACTTC.

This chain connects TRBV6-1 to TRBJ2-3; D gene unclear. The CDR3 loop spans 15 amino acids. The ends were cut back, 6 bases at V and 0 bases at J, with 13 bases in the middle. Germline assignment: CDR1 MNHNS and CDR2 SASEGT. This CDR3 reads CASSLTIASTDTQYF. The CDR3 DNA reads TGTGCCAGCAGCCTTACCATAGCTAGCACAGATACGCAGTATTTT.

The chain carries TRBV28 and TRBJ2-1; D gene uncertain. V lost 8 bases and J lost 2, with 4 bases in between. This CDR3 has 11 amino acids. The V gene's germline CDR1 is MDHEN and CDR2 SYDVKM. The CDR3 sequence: CASFTYNEQFF. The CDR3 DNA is TGTGCCAGCTTCACCTACAATGAGCAGTTCTTC.

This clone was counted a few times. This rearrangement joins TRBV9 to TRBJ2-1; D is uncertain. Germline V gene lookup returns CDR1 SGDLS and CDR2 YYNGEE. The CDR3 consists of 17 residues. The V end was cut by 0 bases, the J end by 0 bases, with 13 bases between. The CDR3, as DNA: TGTGCCAGCAGCGTAGTGGGTAGCAAGAGCTCCTACAATGAGCAGTTCTTC. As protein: CASSVVGSKSSYNEQFF. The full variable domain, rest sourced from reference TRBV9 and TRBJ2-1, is DSGVTQTPKHLITATGQRVTLRCSPRSGDLSVYWYQQSLDQGLQFLIQYYNGEERAKGNILERFSAQQFPDLHSELNLSSLELGDSALYFCASSVVGSKSSYNEQFFGPGTRLTVL.

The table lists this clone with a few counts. The CDR3 DNA sequence: TGCAGCTCCCAAACGGGGGGGACCGGGGAGCTGTTTTTT. As protein: CSSQTGGTGELFF. The rearrangement links TRBV29-1 to TRBJ2-2, with TRBD2 identical over 8 bases. The CDR3 loop spans 13 amino acids. V shed 8 bases and J 5 bases; nucleotides not matched to a gene: 7. Germline V gene sequence: CDR1 SQVTM, CDR2 ANQGSEA.

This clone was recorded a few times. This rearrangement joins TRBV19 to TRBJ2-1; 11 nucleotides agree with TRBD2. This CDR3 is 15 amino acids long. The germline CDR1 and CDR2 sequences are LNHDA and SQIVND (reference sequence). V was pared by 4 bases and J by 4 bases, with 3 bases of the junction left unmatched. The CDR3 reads CASSTGTSGYNEQFF. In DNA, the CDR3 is TGTGCCAGTAGTACCGGGACTAGCGGATACAATGAGCAGTTCTTC.